This TCR beta chain was observed in a study of T cells in Graves' hyperthyroidism and ophthalmopathy. Study-level findings and limits: Ophthalmopathy, which appeared later, was predicted by the model a median about 6 months before onset.

This clonotype has a count of ten or more. Its target is unknown. The investigators amplified TCR beta CDR3 regions from RNA transcripts. During a first-round RT-PCR of the TCR CDR3, the HTBI primer set was used. TCRdb processed the multiplex PCR reads anew with MiXCR; each CDR3 protein has one entry. The table lists about 380,000 distinct CDR3 sequences, around an eighth of them singletons. The blood was taken when hyperthyroidism was first diagnosed, before any ophthalmopathy symptoms showed up. The germline V gene has CDR1 LGHDT and CDR2 YNNKEL (reference sequence). This CDR3 spans 15 amino acids. Trimming took off 3 bases at V and 3 bases at J, with 14 bases between the two ends.

The rearrangement uses TRBV3-1 and TRBJ1-2, with D unclear. The sequenced material came from blood. The clonotype comes from a man aged 25 to 40 with Graves' hyperthyroidism that later progressed to Graves' ophthalmopathy. The CDR3 DNA reads TGTGCCAGCAGCCACCCGGCGGGGTCAGACTATGGCTACACCTTC. It is translated as CASSHPAGSDYGYTF.